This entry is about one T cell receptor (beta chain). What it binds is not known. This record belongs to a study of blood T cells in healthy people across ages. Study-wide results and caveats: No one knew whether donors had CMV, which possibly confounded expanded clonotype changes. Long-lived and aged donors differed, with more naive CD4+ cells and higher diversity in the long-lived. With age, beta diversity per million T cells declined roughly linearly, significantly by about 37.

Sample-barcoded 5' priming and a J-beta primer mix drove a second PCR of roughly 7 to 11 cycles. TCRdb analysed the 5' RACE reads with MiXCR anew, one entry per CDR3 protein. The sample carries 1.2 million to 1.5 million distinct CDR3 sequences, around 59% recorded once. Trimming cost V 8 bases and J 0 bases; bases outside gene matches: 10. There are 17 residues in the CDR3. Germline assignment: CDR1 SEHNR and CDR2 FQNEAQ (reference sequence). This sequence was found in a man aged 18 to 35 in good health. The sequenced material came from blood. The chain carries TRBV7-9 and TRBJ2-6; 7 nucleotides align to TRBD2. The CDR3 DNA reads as TGTGCCAGCGTGGGAGGGTTCCGTTTCTCTGGGGCCAACGTCCTGACTTTC. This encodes CASVGGFRFSGANVLTF.